This T cell receptor (beta chain) emerged from a study of somatic mutations in cytotoxic T cells in rheumatoid arthritis. About the study: Blood samples of about 30 ml were drawn from patients (in EDTA) right after diagnosis and before any treatment. Notes on the study in general: No significant CD8+ T-cell clonality difference was found between rheumatoid arthritis patients and age-matched controls. With advancing age, CD8+ clonality climbed in rheumatoid arthritis patients but did not rise in healthy controls.

Concerning this clone: The antigen is undetermined.

Generated by immunoSEQ multiplex PCR, the TCRdb table keeps only in-frame clones and is missing some. The sample has about 14,000 clones, roughly 80% seen once; the top ten hold around 15%. In germline, CDR1 is LNHDA, CDR2 SQIVND (reference sequence). The CDR3 contains 15 residues. Trimming pared 5 bases from V and 6 bases from J, leaving 19 bases between. The receptor's source is an adult with rheumatoid arthritis. The chain employs TRBV19 and TRBJ1-1; D uncertain. Sequencing was carried out using CD8+ T cells sorted from blood. CDR3 DNA: TGTGCCAGTAGTCTCGGGGTAAGACACACCTCTGAAGCTTTCTTT. Protein: CASSLGVRHTSEAFF.